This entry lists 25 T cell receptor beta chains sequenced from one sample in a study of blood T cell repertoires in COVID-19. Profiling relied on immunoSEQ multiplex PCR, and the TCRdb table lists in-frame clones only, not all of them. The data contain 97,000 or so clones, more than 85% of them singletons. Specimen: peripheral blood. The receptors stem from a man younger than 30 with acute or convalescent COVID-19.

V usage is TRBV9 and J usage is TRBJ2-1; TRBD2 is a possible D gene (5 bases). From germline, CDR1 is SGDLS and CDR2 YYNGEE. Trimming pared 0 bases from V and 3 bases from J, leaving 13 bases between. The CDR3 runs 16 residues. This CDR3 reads CASSVVSGRVYNEQFF. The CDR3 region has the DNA TGTGCCAGCAGCGTAGTTTCTGGGCGGGTCTACAATGAGCAGTTCTTC. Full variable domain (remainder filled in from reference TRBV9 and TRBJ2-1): DSGVTQTPKHLITATGQRVTLRCSPRSGDLSVYWYQQSLDQGLQFLIQYYNGEERAKGNILERFSAQQFPDLHSELNLSSLELGDSALYFCASSVVSGRVYNEQFFGPGTRLTVL.

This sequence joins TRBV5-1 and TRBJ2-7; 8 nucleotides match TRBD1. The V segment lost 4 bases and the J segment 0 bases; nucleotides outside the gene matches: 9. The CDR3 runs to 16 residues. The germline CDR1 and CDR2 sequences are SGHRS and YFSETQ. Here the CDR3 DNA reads TGCGCCAGCAGCCTTAGACAGGGGTTGAGCTCCTACGAGCAGTACTTC. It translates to CASSLRQGLSSYEQYF.

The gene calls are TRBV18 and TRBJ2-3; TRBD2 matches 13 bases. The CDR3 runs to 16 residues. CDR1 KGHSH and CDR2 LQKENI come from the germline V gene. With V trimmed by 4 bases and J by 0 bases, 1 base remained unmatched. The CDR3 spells CASSQGLAGSTDTQYF. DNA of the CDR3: TGTGCCAGCTCACAGGGACTAGCGGGGAGCACAGATACGCAGTATTTT. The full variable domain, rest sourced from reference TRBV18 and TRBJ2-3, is NAGVMQNPRHLVRRRGQEARLRCSPMKGHSHVYWYRQLPEEGLKFMVYLQKENIIDESGMPKERFSAEFPKEGPSILRIQQVVRGDSAAYFCASSQGLAGSTDTQYFGPGTRLTVL.

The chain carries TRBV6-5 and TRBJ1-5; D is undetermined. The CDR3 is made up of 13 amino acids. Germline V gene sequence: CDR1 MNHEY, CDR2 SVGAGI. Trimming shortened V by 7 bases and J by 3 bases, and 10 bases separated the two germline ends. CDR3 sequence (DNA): TGTGCCAGCAAATCCAGACTCAATCAGCCCCAGCATTTT. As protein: CASKSRLNQPQHF.

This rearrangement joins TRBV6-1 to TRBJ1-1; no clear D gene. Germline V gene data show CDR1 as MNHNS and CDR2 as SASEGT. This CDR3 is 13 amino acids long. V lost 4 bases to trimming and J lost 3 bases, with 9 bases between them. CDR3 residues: CASSAARYTEAFF. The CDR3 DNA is TGTGCCAGCAGTGCAGCACGGTACACTGAAGCTTTCTTT.

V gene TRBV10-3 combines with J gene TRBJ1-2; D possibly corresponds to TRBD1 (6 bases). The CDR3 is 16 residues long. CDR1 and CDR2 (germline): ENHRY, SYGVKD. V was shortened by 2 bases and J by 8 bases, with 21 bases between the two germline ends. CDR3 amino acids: CAISEMAGDYLTGYTF. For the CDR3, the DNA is TGTGCCATCAGTGAGATGGCAGGGGACTACCTGACGGGCTACACCTTC.

The CDR3 sequence: CASSFYGDTQYF. CDR3 nucleotides: TGTGCCAGCAGTTTTTACGGAGATACGCAGTATTTT. V gene TRBV27 combines with J gene TRBJ2-3; D call uncertain. The CDR3 extends over 12 amino acids. Trimming removed 3 bases from V and 5 bases from J, with 6 bases in between. CDR1 is MNHEY, CDR2 SMNVEV, per germline (reference sequence).

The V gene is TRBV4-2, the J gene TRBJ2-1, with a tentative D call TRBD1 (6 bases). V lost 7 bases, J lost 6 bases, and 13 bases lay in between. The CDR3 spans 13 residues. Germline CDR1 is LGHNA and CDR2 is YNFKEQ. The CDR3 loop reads CASTGDTLNEQFF. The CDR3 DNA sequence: TGTGCCAGCACTGGGGACACCCTCAATGAGCAGTTCTTC.

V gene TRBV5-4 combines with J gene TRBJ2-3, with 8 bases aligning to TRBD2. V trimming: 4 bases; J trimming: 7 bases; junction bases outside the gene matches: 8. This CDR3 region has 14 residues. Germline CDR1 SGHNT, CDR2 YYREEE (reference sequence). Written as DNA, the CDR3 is TGTGCCAGCAGCCTCGGACTAGCAGGAAATACGCAGTATTTT. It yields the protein CASSLGLAGNTQYF.

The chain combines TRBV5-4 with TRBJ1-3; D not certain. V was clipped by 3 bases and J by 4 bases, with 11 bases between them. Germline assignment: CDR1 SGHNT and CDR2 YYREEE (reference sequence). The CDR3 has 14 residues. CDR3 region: CASSSPTTGNTIYF. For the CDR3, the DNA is TGTGCCAGCAGCTCCCCAACGACAGGAAACACCATATATTTT.

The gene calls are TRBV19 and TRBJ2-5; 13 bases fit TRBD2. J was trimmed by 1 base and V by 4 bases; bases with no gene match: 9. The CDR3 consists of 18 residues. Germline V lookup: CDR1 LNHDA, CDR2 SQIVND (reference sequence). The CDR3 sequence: CASSTTTSGRRVQETQYF. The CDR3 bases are TGTGCCAGTAGTACGACGACTAGCGGGAGGAGAGTCCAAGAGACCCAGTACTTC.

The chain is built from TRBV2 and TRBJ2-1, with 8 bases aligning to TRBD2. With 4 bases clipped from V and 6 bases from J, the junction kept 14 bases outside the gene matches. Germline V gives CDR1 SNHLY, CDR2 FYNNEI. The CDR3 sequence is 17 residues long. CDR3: CASSGGGSGSRRNEQFF. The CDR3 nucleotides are TGTGCCAGCAGTGGGGGAGGCAGCGGGAGTCGTCGCAATGAGCAGTTCTTC.

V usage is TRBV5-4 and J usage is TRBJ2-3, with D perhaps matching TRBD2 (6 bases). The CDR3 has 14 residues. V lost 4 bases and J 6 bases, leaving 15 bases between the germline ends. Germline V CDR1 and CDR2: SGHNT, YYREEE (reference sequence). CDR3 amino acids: CASSRDSQGDTQYF. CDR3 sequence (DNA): TGTGCCAGCAGCAGGGACTCCCAAGGGGATACGCAGTATTTT.

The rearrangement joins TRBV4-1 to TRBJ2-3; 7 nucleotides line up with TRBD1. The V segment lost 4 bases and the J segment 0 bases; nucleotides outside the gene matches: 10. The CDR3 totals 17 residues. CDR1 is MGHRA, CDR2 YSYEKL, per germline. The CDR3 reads CASSPTDRLLSTDTQYF. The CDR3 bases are TGCGCCAGCAGCCCGACGGACAGGTTGCTAAGCACAGATACGCAGTATTTT.

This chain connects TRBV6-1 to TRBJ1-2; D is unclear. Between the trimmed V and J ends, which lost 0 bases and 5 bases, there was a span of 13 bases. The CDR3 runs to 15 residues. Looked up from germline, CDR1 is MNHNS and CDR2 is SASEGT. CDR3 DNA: TGTGCCAGCAGTGAAGCAGGAAGAGGGATTTATGGCTACACCTTC. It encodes CASSEAGRGIYGYTF.

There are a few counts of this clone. The CDR3 here is CASRAGTRLNRSSPLHF. In DNA, the CDR3 is TGTGCCAGCAGAGCCGGGACTAGGCTGAACAGATCTTCACCCCTCCACTTT. V is TRBV28 and J is TRBJ1-6, with TRBD1 as a possible D gene (5 bases). Germline CDR1 reads MDHEN; CDR2 reads SYDVKM. The germline V and J ends were trimmed by 6 bases and 9 bases, with 24 bases remaining between them. The CDR3 covers 17 residues.

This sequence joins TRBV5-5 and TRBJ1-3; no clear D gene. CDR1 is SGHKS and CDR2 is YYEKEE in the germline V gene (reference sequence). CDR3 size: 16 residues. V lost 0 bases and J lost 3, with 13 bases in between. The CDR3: CASSLGRGGFGNTIYF. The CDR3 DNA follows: TGTGCCAGCAGCTTGGGTCGGGGAGGGTTTGGAAACACCATATATTTT.

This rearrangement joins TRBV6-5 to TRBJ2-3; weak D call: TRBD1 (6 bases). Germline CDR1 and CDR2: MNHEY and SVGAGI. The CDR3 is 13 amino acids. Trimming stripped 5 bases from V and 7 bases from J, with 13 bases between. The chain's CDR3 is CASSSRDTYTQYF. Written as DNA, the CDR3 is TGTGCCAGCAGTAGCCGGGACACTTATACGCAGTATTTT.

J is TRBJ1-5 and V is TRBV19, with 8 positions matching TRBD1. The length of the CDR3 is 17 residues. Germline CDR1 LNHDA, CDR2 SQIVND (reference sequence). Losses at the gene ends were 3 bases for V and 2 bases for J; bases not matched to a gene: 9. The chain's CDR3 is CASSMGTGKSGNQPQHF. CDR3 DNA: TGTGCCAGTAGTATGGGGACAGGAAAATCGGGCAATCAGCCCCAGCATTTT. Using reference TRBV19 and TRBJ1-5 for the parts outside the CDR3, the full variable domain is DGGITQSPKYLFRKEGQNVTLSCEQNLNHDAMYWYRQDPGQGLRLIYYSQIVNDFQKGDIAEGYSVSREKKESFPLTVTSAQKNPTAFYLCASSMGTGKSGNQPQHFGDGTRLSIL.

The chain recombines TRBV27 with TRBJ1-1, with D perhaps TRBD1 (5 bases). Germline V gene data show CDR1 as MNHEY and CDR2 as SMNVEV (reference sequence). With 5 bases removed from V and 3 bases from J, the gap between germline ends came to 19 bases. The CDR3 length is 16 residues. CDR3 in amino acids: CASSRVAGIGDTEAFF. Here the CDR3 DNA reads TGTGCCAGCAGTAGGGTCGCAGGGATCGGAGACACTGAAGCTTTCTTT.

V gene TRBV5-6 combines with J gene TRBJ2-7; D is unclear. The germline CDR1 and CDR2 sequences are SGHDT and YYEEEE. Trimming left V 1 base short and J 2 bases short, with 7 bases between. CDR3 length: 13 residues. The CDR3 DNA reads TGTGCCAGCAGCTTGAGTGGGCCCTACGAGCAGTACTTC. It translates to CASSLSGPYEQYF. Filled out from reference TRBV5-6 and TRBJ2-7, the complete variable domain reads DAGVTQSPTHLIKTRGQQVTLRCSPKSGHDTVSWYQQALGQGPQFIFQYYEEEERQRGNFPDRFSGHQFPNYSSELNVNALLLGDSALYLCASSLSGPYEQYFGPGTRLTVT.

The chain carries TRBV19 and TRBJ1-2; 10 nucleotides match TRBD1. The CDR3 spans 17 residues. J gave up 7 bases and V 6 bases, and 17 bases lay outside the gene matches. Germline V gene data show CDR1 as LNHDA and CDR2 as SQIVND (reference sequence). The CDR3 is CASSDPGQGYTYGGYTF. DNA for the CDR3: TGTGCCAGTAGCGACCCGGGACAGGGGTATACTTACGGTGGCTACACCTTC.

The CDR3 DNA is TGTGCCAGTCAGGGTGGGAATGAGCAGTTCTTC. Protein product: CASQGGNEQFF. This chain links TRBV11-3 with TRBJ2-1; perhaps TRBD1 as D (5 bases). The CDR3 is 11 amino acids. CDR1 SGHNT and CDR2 YENEEA come from the germline V gene. Trimming took off 9 bases at V and 7 bases at J, with 10 bases between the two ends.

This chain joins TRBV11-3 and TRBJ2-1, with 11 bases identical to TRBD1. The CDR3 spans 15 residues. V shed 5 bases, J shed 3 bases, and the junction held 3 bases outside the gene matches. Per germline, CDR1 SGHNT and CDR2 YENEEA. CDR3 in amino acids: CASSQGQGGYNEQFF. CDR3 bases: TGTGCCAGCAGCCAGGGACAGGGGGGCTACAATGAGCAGTTCTTC.

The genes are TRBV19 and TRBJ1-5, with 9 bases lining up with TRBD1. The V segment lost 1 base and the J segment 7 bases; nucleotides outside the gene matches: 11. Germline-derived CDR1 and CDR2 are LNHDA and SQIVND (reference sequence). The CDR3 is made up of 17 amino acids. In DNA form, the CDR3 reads TGTGCCAGTAGTATAGCTCCTCTGACAGGGGGTGAACAGCCCCAGCATTTT. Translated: CASSIAPLTGGEQPQHF.